Presented here are 15 T cell receptor beta chains from one specimen sequenced in a study of T-cell memory formation after mild COVID-19. TCRdb re-called the 5' RACE reads through MiXCR, storing one row per CDR3 protein. The sample lists hundreds of thousands of distinct CDR3 sequences, roughly 13% occurring once. Sequenced material: PBMCs or a T cell subset sorted from them (not recorded which). The origin of the receptors is a man aged 18 to 35 who had mild COVID-19 (a few samples of this study predate the infection). Cell type and time point are not known.

The chain links TRBV12-3 or TRBV12-4 to TRBJ1-4; weak D call: TRBD1 (6 bases). Trimming cost V 7 bases and J 0 bases, with 18 bases left between them. There are 17 residues in the CDR3. The CDR3 bases are TGTGCCAGCACATATCTATACAGGGAGGCAACTAATGAAAAACTGTTTTTT. As protein: CASTYLYREATNEKLFF.

This chain joins TRBV5-1 and TRBJ2-1; 7 bases map to TRBD1. The germline V gene encodes CDR1 SGHRS and CDR2 YFSETQ. The CDR3 has 15 amino acids. V was pared by 5 bases and J by 5 bases, with 10 bases of the junction left unmatched. The CDR3 DNA sequence: TGCGCCAGCAGACCTCCGGGACAGTCAGACAATGAGCAGTTCTTC. Protein sequence: CASRPPGQSDNEQFF.

V and J are TRBV2 and TRBJ2-1; 9 nucleotides line up with TRBD2. The CDR3 runs to 16 residues. Germline CDR1 reads SNHLY; CDR2 reads FYNNEI. The junction had 16 bases not matched to a gene; V was cut back by 7 bases and J by 9 bases. The CDR3 sequence is CASTRSSGTTRGEQFF. The CDR3 DNA is TGTGCCAGCACGCGGTCTAGCGGGACTACTAGAGGTGAGCAGTTCTTC.

This clonotype appeared a few times. The V gene is TRBV24-1, the J gene TRBJ2-1; tentatively, D is TRBD1 (6 bases). Deletions cut 0 bases from V and 5 bases from J, with 10 bases between. Germline loops: CDR1 KGHDR, CDR2 SFDVKD. The CDR3 sequence is 15 residues long. The CDR3 DNA reads as TGTGCCACCAGTGATTTGTATAGGACAGACAATGAGCAGTTCTTC. Protein: CATSDLYRTDNEQFF.

This chain uses TRBV12-3 or TRBV12-4 with TRBJ2-3, with D uncertain. This CDR3 has 11 amino acids. The ends were cut back, 7 bases at V and 3 bases at J, with 5 bases in the middle. CDR3: CASILTDTQYF. In DNA form, the CDR3 reads TGTGCCAGCATTCTGACAGATACGCAGTATTTT.

The chain recombines TRBV4-1 with TRBJ2-3; TRBD2 aligns across 11 bases. This CDR3 region has 17 residues. The V gene's germline CDR1 is MGHRA and CDR2 YSYEKL. V dropped 10 bases and J dropped 5; count of bases not matched to a gene: 17. CDR3 in amino acids: CATSGVAGGPRGDTQYF. The CDR3 DNA reads as TGCGCCACCAGTGGAGTAGCGGGGGGGCCTCGTGGAGATACGCAGTATTTT.

The V gene is TRBV6-5, the J gene TRBJ1-2, with TRBD1 as a possible D gene (6 bases). Trimming left V 2 bases short and J 8 bases short, with 18 bases between. Germline loops: CDR1 MNHEY, CDR2 SVGAGI. The CDR3 is 15 amino acids. DNA of the CDR3: TGTGCCAGCAGTTACGCGGGGGGCGCAGGTTCCGGCTACACCTTC. Protein: CASSYAGGAGSGYTF.

This chain connects TRBV6-2 or TRBV6-3 to TRBJ2-3; TRBD2 matches at 13 bases. The V gene end was trimmed by 5 bases and the J gene end by 1 base; junction bases not matched to a gene: 9. CDR1 is MNHEY, CDR2 SVGEGT, per germline. CDR3 length: 18 residues. CDR3 DNA: TGTGCCAGCAGTCGAAAAACGGGACTAGCGGGGCGCACAGATACGCAGTATTTT. Its protein is CASSRKTGLAGRTDTQYF.

J is TRBJ1-4 and V is TRBV10-3; D may be TRBD1 (5 bases). Trimming pared 3 bases from V and 8 bases from J, leaving 13 bases between. The V gene's germline CDR1 is ENHRY and CDR2 SYGVKD. There are 14 residues in the CDR3. The CDR3 protein is CAISEQRGREKLFF. The CDR3 region has the DNA TGTGCCATCAGTGAACAGAGGGGACGGGAAAAACTGTTTTTT.

This clonotype was seen many times. The gene calls are TRBV7-9 and TRBJ1-5; D remains ambiguous. Germline V gene data show CDR1 as SEHNR and CDR2 as FQNEAQ (reference sequence). This CDR3 spans 14 amino acids. Trimming cost V 5 bases and J 1 base, with 9 bases left between them. CDR3 bases: TGTGCCAGCAGCCCGGACGGGAGCAATCAGCCCCAGCATTTT. Amino acids: CASSPDGSNQPQHF.

The chain links TRBV2 to TRBJ1-2; 7 bases match TRBD1. This CDR3 contains 12 residues. Germline V CDR1 and CDR2: SNHLY, FYNNEI. The J segment lost 4 bases and the V segment lost 8 bases, leaving 4 bases of the junction unmatched. This CDR3 reads CASAGQPYGYTF. The CDR3 nucleotides are TGTGCCAGCGCGGGACAGCCCTATGGCTACACCTTC.

The chain is built from TRBV12-3 or TRBV12-4 and TRBJ2-7; D gene ambiguous. V lost 8 bases and J 2 bases, leaving 13 bases between the germline ends. CDR3 length equals 13 residues. The CDR3 sequence: CASALSGTYEQYV. The CDR3 bases are TGTGCCAGCGCCCTTTCCGGTACCTACGAGCAGTACGTC.

This clonotype was recorded at least ten times. V gene TRBV12-3 or TRBV12-4 combines with J gene TRBJ1-5; a weak D match, TRBD1 (5 bases). Trimming removed 3 bases at V and 1 base at J, with 7 bases between. This CDR3 contains 14 residues. CDR3 sequence: CASSFKGSNQPQHF. The CDR3 nucleotides are TGTGCCAGCAGTTTCAAGGGGAGCAATCAGCCCCAGCATTTT.

A few counts support this clonotype. The rearrangement joins TRBV7-2 to TRBJ2-7, with 13 bases matching TRBD2. CDR1 and CDR2 (germline): SGHTA, FQGNSA. V lost 1 base, J lost 3 bases, and 3 bases stayed unmatched. The CDR3 runs 16 residues. DNA of the CDR3: TGTGCCAGCAGCTTAGAGGGGACTAGCGGGGTCTACGAGCAGTACTTC. Encoded protein: CASSLEGTSGVYEQYF. Looking up the rest from reference TRBV7-2 and TRBJ2-7 gives the full variable domain: GAGVSQSPSNKVTEKGKDVELRCDPISGHTALYWYRQSLGQGLEFLIYFQGNSAPDKSGLPSDRFSAERTGGSVSTLTIQRTQQEDSAVYLCASSLEGTSGVYEQYFGPGTRLTVT.

This clonotype was seen a handful of times. The chain combines TRBV20-1 with TRBJ2-1; 10 bases match TRBD1. CDR1 DFQATT and CDR2 SNEGSKA come from the germline V gene (reference sequence). The J segment lost 5 bases and the V segment lost 3 bases, leaving 10 bases of the junction unmatched. The CDR3 extends over 16 amino acids. For the CDR3, the DNA is TGCAGTGCTAGGGGGGTCCGGGACAGGGGACACAATGAGCAGTTCTTC. Its translation: CSARGVRDRGHNEQFF.